This T cell receptor beta chain was found in a study of blood T cell repertoires in COVID-19. Study as a whole: From the United States, Italy and Spain came samples of acute and convalescent COVID-19. Sources were T cells, B-cell-depleted T cells, or PBMCs; the material itself was cDNA or gDNA.

Per the authors' pipeline: Estimates of nucleated cell counts were drawn from the amplification of reference gene primers. Sequencing was performed with immunoSEQ multiplex PCR; in TCRdb, only in-frame clones are kept and a portion is missing. V, J and clone size reflect that table, while D and trimming were determined from the DNA. The sample shows some 130,000 clones, around 87% of them seen only once. V gave up 3 bases and J gave up 1 base; unmatched junction bases: 9. This CDR3 comprises 17 residues. Germline V lookup: CDR1 MDHEN, CDR2 SYDVKM. Sequencing input: peripheral blood. V is TRBV28 and J is TRBJ2-1; TRBD2 agrees at 7 bases. This TCR was recovered from a woman in her sixties with acute or convalescent COVID-19. The CDR3 reads CASSFGGRAYSYNEQFF. In DNA, the CDR3 is TGTGCCAGCAGTTTCGGGGGGAGGGCCTATTCCTACAATGAGCAGTTCTTC.